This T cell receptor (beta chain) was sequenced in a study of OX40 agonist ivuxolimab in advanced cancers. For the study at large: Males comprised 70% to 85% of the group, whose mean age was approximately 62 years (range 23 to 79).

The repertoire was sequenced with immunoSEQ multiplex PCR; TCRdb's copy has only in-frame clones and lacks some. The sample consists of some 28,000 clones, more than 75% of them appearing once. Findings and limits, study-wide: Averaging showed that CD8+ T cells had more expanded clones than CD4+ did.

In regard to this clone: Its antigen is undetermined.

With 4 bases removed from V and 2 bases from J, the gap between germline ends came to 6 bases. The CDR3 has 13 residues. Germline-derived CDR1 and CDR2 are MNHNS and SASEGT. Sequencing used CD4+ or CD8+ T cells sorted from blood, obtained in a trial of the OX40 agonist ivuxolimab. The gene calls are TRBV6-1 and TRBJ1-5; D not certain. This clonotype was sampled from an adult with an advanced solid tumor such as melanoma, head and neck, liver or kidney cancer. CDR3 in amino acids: CASSVWGNQPQHF. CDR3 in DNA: TGTGCCAGCAGTGTTTGGGGCAATCAGCCCCAGCATTTT.